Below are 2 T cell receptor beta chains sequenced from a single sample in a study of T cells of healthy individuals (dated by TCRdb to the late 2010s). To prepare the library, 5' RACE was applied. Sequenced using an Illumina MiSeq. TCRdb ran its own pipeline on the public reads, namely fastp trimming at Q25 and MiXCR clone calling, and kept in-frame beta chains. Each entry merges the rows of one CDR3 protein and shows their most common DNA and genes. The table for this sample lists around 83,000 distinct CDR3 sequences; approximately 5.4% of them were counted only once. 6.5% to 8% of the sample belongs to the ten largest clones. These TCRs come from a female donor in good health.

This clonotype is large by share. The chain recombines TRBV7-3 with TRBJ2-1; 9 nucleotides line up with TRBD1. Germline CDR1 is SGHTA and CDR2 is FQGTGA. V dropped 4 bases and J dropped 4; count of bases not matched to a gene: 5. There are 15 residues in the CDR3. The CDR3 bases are TGTGCCAGCAGCTCGACAGGGGGTGAATACAATGAGCAGTTCTTC. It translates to CASSSTGGEYNEQFF.

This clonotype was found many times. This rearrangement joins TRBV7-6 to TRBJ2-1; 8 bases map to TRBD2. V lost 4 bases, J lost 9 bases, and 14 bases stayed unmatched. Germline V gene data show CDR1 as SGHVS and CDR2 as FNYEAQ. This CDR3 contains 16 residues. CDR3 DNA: TGTGCCAGCAGCTCACAAAGAGGGACTAGTGGCAGTGAGCAGTTCTTC. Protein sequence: CASSSQRGTSGSEQFF.